This T cell receptor beta chain comes out of a study of blood T cell repertoires in COVID-19. Looking at the study overall: From the United States, Italy and Spain came samples of acute and convalescent COVID-19. PBMCs, B-cell-depleted T cells, or T cells were the source of the cDNA or gDNA that made up the material.

Per the study methods: Reference gene primers were amplified, and this amplification served to estimate nucleated cell counts. The protocol was immunoSEQ multiplex PCR, while the TCRdb copy is restricted to in-frame clones and leaves out a portion. V and J calls and clone size follow that table, whereas D and trimming were derived from the DNA. The sample consists of under 300,000 clones, approximately 85% of them appearing once. There are 14 residues in the CDR3. V was clipped by 4 bases and J by 4 bases, with 13 bases between them. The germline gives CDR1 LGHDT, CDR2 YNNKEL (reference sequence). The chain is built from TRBV3-1 (or the pseudogene TRBV3-2) and TRBJ2-5, with D perhaps matching TRBD2 (6 bases). This TCR derives from a woman aged 60-75 years with active or convalescent COVID-19. The specimen was peripheral blood. The DNA for the CDR3 is TGTGCCAGCAGCCGGACTACCGGGAGAGAGACCCAGTACTTC. This gives the protein CASSRTTGRETQYF.